The next 8 T cell receptor beta chains were all read from a single sample in a study of T-cell memory formation after mild COVID-19. TCRdb analysed the 5' RACE reads with MiXCR anew, one entry per CDR3 protein. The sample gives about 340,000 distinct CDR3 sequences, roughly 14% of which show up once; about 22% is in the top ten. Sequencing was done on a sample of PBMCs or a T cell subset sorted from them (not recorded which). The receptors originated from a man younger than 35 who had mild COVID-19 (a few samples of this study predate the infection). Cell type and time point are not known.

This clonotype was seen a handful of times. The gene calls are TRBV20-1 and TRBJ2-7; the D gene is possibly TRBD2 (5 bases). CDR3 length: 12 amino acids. The ends were cut back, 6 bases at V and 0 bases at J, with 9 bases in the middle. The germline V gene has CDR1 DFQATT and CDR2 SNEGSKA (reference sequence). CDR3 region: CSAARDSYEQYF. The CDR3 region has the DNA TGCAGTGCCGCCCGGGACTCCTACGAGCAGTACTTC.

This clonotype has more than one count but fewer than ten. V and J are TRBV7-2 and TRBJ2-7, with 10 bases aligning to TRBD2. Trimming took 1 base from V and 7 from J; bases not matched to a gene: 1. The CDR3 runs to 13 residues. Germline CDR1 is SGHTA and CDR2 is FQGNSA. CDR3 nucleotides: TGTGCCAGCAGCTTAGAGCGGGGGGGAGAGCAGTACGTC. It specifies CASSLERGGEQYV.

This clonotype was seen a few times. This sequence joins TRBV4-1 and TRBJ1-6; 7 nucleotides align to TRBD1. Germline CDR1 is MGHRA and CDR2 is YSYEKL. J gave up 5 bases and V 5 bases, and 6 bases lay outside the gene matches. CDR3 size: 15 residues. CDR3 sequence (DNA): TGCGCCAGCAGCAGAGGGGGCAGGGATAATTCACCCCTCCACTTT. Amino acids: CASSRGGRDNSPLHF.

This clonotype showed up just a few times. V is TRBV2 and J is TRBJ1-2; D is unresolved. The V and J ends lost 6 bases and 4 bases respectively, with 9 bases between them. This CDR3 spans 12 amino acids. Looked up from germline, CDR1 is SNHLY and CDR2 is FYNNEI. The CDR3 coding sequence is TGTGCCAGCAGAAGGATGCTCTATGGCTACACCTTC. It is translated as CASRRMLYGYTF. The whole variable domain, remainder taken from reference TRBV2 and TRBJ1-2, is EPEVTQTPSHQVTQMGQEVILRCVPISNHLYFYWYRQILGQKVEFLVSFYNNEISEKSEIFDDQFSVERPDGSNFTLKIRSTKLEDSAMYFCASRRMLYGYTFGSGTRLTVV.

The rearrangement uses TRBV18 and TRBJ1-1; D is unresolved. V lost 0 bases to trimming and J lost 3 bases, with 11 bases between them. This CDR3 has 15 amino acids. CDR1 is KGHSH and CDR2 is LQKENI in the germline V gene. The CDR3 DNA reads as TGTGCCAGCTCACCACCGTCCGGTGGGGACACTGAAGCTTTCTTT. Encoded protein: CASSPPSGGDTEAFF.

The chain joins TRBV5-1 to TRBJ2-3, with D perhaps matching TRBD1 (5 bases). The germline V gene encodes CDR1 SGHRS and CDR2 YFSETQ. The ends were cut back, 2 bases at V and 1 base at J, with 14 bases in the middle. CDR3 length: 16 amino acids. CDR3 in DNA: TGCGCCAGCAGCTTACCTGATGGGGCGGGCACAGATACGCAGTATTTT. It codes for CASSLPDGAGTDTQYF.

The genes are TRBV15 and TRBJ2-3; TRBD1 is a possible D gene (5 bases). The CDR3 spans 14 residues. Germline CDR1 is LNHNV and CDR2 is YYDKDF (reference sequence). Trimming removed 5 bases at V and 2 bases at J, with 11 bases between. The CDR3 spells CATSLDSPTDTQYF. The DNA for the CDR3 is TGTGCCACCAGCTTAGACAGCCCCACAGATACGCAGTATTTT. The full variable domain, rest sourced from reference TRBV15 and TRBJ2-3, is DAMVIQNPRYQVTQFGKPVTLSCSQTLNHNVMYWYQQKSSQAPKLLFHYYDKDFNNEADTPDNFQSRRPNTSFCFLDIRSPGLGDTAMYLCATSLDSPTDTQYFGPGTRLTVL.

As DNA, the CDR3 is TGTGCCAGCAGCAAGGGGGGGCCCTACACAGATACGCAGTATTTT. It translates to CASSKGGPYTDTQYF. The chain recombines TRBV14 with TRBJ2-3; a weak D match, TRBD2 (7 bases). Trimming shortened V by 5 bases and J by 2 bases, and 14 bases separated the two germline ends. From germline, CDR1 is SGHDN and CDR2 FVKESK. The CDR3 has 15 residues.